This TCR beta chain was retrieved from a study of a mutant IDH1 vaccine in newly diagnosed glioma (dated by TCRdb to the early 2020s). Turning to the overall study: Patients were given eight vaccinations, in weeks 1, 3, 5, 7, 11, 15, 19 and 23, which matched visits V03 through V10. Vaccination started 4-6 weeks after radiotherapy alone, or was given together with temozolomide cycles in the groups whose treatment included chemotherapy. Of the approximately 30 treated patients, approximately 62% were male and 37.5% were female, and a mean age of 40.4 years was recorded. Before enrollment, patients had received standard therapy of radiotherapy alone, temozolomide alone, or radiochemotherapy with temozolomide; most received the combination. Peripheral blood samples were drawn at six visits, namely V03 (baseline), V05, V07, V10, V12 and V13. Longitudinal TCRB deep sequencing was performed for 20 to 30 treated patients wherever samples were available for exploratory analyses. Results the study describes overall, beyond this receptor: Availability determined which PBMC samples were chosen for TCRB deep sequencing. According to the authors, sample limitations meant that analyses of patient blood samples could not be reproduced. Across multiple MHC alleles, vaccine-induced immune responses were seen in nearly 95% of patients. Pseudoprogression appeared unrelated to alterations in the top peripheral T cell clonotypes detected by TCRB sequencing.

The sample holds a few counts of this clone. Its antigen target is currently unknown. There are no base qualities to consult, and no much larger clone falls within one base. The time point label of this sample denotes: week 23, last vaccination. Each vaccine dose was 300 ug of a 20-mer mutant IDH1 peptide in Montanide, given subcutaneously with topical imiquimod. The donors had newly diagnosed IDH1-mutant astrocytomas of WHO grade 3 or 4 that showed loss of nuclear ATRX. The samples were drawn from NOA16, a multicentre, single-arm, open-label phase I trial in Germany that tested a mutant IDH1 peptide vaccine in humans for the first time. Genomic DNA for TCRB sequencing was extracted from EDTA blood using the DNeasy Blood and Tissue Kit. At the junction V is shortened by 1 base and J by 7 bases, with 7 bases in between. The germline V gene (reference sequence) specifies LNHDA as CDR1 and SQIVND as CDR2. Counted from cysteine to phenylalanine, this CDR3 has 12 amino acids. Solely the CDR3 DNA is kept, with 36 bases framed from the first base.

Libraries were built with the immunoSEQ multiplex PCR assay. Rearranged TCR beta chain sequences were amplified using the hsTCRB Kit according to the manufacturer's protocol. TCRB libraries were sequenced on an Illumina MiSeq. The study's own analysis went as follows. Demultiplexing, trimming and gene mapping were performed with the kit vendor's proprietary platform. TCRdb obtained this table from immuneACCESS and retained in-frame rearrangements with V and J assigned. These tables miss some clones; where compared with another copy, unresolved V genes account for less than half of the shortfall, and the remainder is unexplained. V, J and clone size were drawn from that table, and D and trimming were deduced from the DNA. The sample table shows 55,000 or so clones, and approximately 80% are seen once. The ten largest clones take up 6% to 6.5% of the sample.

This receptor was identified in a man between 35 and 55 years old with glioma. Sequences were derived from PBMCs, sampled from a glioma patient whose treatment included an IDH1 peptide vaccine. The chain is made from TRBV19 and TRBJ1-1; the D gene assignment is ambiguous. The nucleotide sequence reads as follows: TGTGCCAGTAGTATAGCGTTCAATGAAGCTTTCTTT. Its coded protein is CASSIAFNEAFF. When the CDR3 is completed using the reference TRBV19 and TRBJ1-1 genes on either side, the full variable domain is DGGITQSPKYLFRKEGQNVTLSCEQNLNHDAMYWYRQDPGQGLRLIYYSQIVNDFQKGDIAEGYSVSREKKESFPLTVTSAQKNPTAFYLCASSIAFNEAFFGQGTRLTVV.